What follows are 14 T cell receptor beta chains derived from one specimen sequenced in a study of sequential checkpoint blockade in melanoma. Treatment here: randomized to nivolumab then ipilimumab (arm A) or the reverse (arm B). Using immunoSEQ multiplex PCR, the repertoire was profiled, and TCRdb retains in-frame clones only, with some absent. Among more than 3,500 clones listed, about 23% were seen once. This material consisted of tumor tissue (inferred from file names), taken from a patient given nivolumab and ipilimumab in sequence. The receptors come from a human donor with melanoma.

This clone was seen repeatedly, ten times or more. The V and J genes are TRBV11-3 and TRBJ2-2, with TRBD1 matching over 8 bases. The V and J ends lost 5 bases and 1 base, in that order; junction bases with no gene match: 3. This CDR3 spans 15 amino acids. The germline CDR1 and CDR2 sequences are SGHNT and YENEEA. CDR3 nucleotide sequence: TGTGCCAGCAGCCCCGGGACAGGGAACACCGGGGAGCTGTTTTTT. Amino acids: CASSPGTGNTGELFF.

Only a few counts were recorded for this clone. This sequence joins TRBV15 and TRBJ2-2; TRBD1 matches at 9 bases. The CDR3 has 17 amino acids. Germline lookup yields CDR1 LNHNV and CDR2 YYDKDF (reference sequence). V gave up 2 bases and J gave up 2 bases; unmatched junction bases: 6. CDR3 amino acids: CATSRPWTGVNTGELFF. In DNA form, the CDR3 reads TGTGCCACCAGCAGACCCTGGACAGGGGTCAACACCGGGGAGCTGTTTTTT.

J is TRBJ1-5 and V is TRBV5-3; the D gene is possibly TRBD1 (5 bases). TRBV5-3 is treated as an ORF (open reading frame) with a function not yet certain. There are 15 residues in the CDR3. V lost 4 bases and J lost 7, with 18 bases in between. Here the CDR3 DNA reads TGTGCCAGAAGCCTGGAGAGGAATGGGGGGCAGCCCCAGCATTTT. Translated, it gives CARSLERNGGQPQHF.

This clone is deemed medium-sized. The chain combines TRBV6-8 with TRBJ2-1; D assignment may be TRBD1 or TRBD2 (5 bases each). CDR1 and CDR2 from the germline V gene are MNHGY and SAAAGT. V was clipped by 10 bases and J by 0 bases, with 16 bases between them. This CDR3 contains 15 residues. The CDR3 DNA is TGTGCCACACGGCCTGGGACGGTCTCCTACAATGAGCAGTTCTTC. This gives the protein CATRPGTVSYNEQFF.

This clone was seen at least ten times. The J gene is TRBJ2-2, the V gene TRBV11-3; TRBD1 is a possible D gene (6 bases). The V gene lost 5 bases and the J gene lost 7 bases, with 14 bases spanning the gap. The CDR3 has 14 residues. Germline loops: CDR1 SGHNT, CDR2 YENEEA. CDR3 DNA: TGTGCCAGCAGCCGTCAGGGGTTGGGCGGGGAGCTGTTTTTT. Translating gives CASSRQGLGGELFF.

The V and J genes are TRBV19 and TRBJ1-2; D is unresolved. The CDR3 runs to 11 residues. Germline V CDR1 and CDR2: LNHDA, SQIVND (reference sequence). V shed 7 bases and J shed 3 bases, with 6 bases lying between them. CDR3 sequence reads: CASMRDYGYTF. The CDR3, as DNA: TGTGCCAGTATGAGAGACTATGGCTACACCTTC.

This clone was seen only a few times. The chain carries TRBV6-7 and TRBJ2-7; D call uncertain. TRBV6-7 is an ORF, and what it does is uncertain. Trimming stripped 5 bases from V and 2 bases from J, with 4 bases between. There are 11 residues in the CDR3. The CDR3 region is CASSRAYEQYF. As DNA, the CDR3 is TGTGCCAGCAGTCGGGCCTACGAGCAGTACTTC.

The chain links TRBV6-8 to TRBJ1-2, with D possibly being TRBD1 (5 bases). Per the germline V gene, CDR1 is MNHGY and CDR2 is SAAAGT. This CDR3 is 17 amino acids long. V was shortened by 6 bases and J by 5 bases, with 25 bases between the two germline ends. CDR3 sequence reads: CASRGTDRITAYYGYTF. CDR3 in DNA: TGTGCCAGCAGAGGAACCGACAGAATTACAGCTTATTATGGCTACACCTTC.

This clone qualifies as medium-sized. V usage is TRBV6-8 and J usage is TRBJ1-4, with a possible D match to TRBD1 (5 bases). The germline V gene encodes CDR1 MNHGY and CDR2 SAAAGT. The CDR3 loop spans 14 amino acids. Trimming took 0 bases from V and 7 from J, leaving 9 bases between them. The CDR3 nucleotides are TGTGCCAGCAGTTACTCGGCAGACAGTGAAAAACTGTTTTTT. Protein sequence: CASSYSADSEKLFF.

This clone was picked up a small number of times. Distinct nucleotide sequences in the sample also encode this CDR3. V and J are TRBV11-3 and TRBJ1-6; D is unclear. The V end lost 1 base, the J end lost 7 bases, and 11 bases lay between the germline ends. Germline lookup yields CDR1 SGHNT and CDR2 YENEEA. The CDR3 consists of 15 residues. CDR3 loop: CASSLGGKYNSPLHF. For the CDR3, the DNA is TGTGCCAGCAGCTTAGGAGGAAAGTACAATTCACCCCTCCACTTT.

This clone was counted between two and nine times. The chain is built from TRBV6-8 and TRBJ2-1; D possibly matches TRBD1 or TRBD2 (5 bases each). V gave up 9 bases and J gave up 2 bases, with 14 bases separating them. Germline V gives CDR1 MNHGY, CDR2 SAAAGT. The CDR3 contains 14 residues. In nucleotides, the CDR3 is TGTGCCAGTTGGGACCGGGGCCCCTACAATGAGCAGTTCTTC. This encodes CASWDRGPYNEQFF.

This chain joins TRBV6-8 and TRBJ2-3; perhaps TRBD1 as D (5 bases). CDR1 is MNHGY, CDR2 SAAAGT, per germline. The V end lost 6 bases, the J end lost 3 bases, and 16 bases lay between the germline ends. This CDR3 contains 15 residues. The CDR3 DNA sequence: TGTGCCAGCAGCGAGACAGCGACTGGGACAGATACGCAGTATTTT. It specifies CASSETATGTDTQYF.

The chain is built from TRBV12-5 and TRBJ1-3, with TRBD1 as a possible D gene (6 bases). There are 15 residues in the CDR3. The V and J ends lost 4 bases and 3 bases respectively, with 13 bases between them. Germline CDR1 reads LGHNT; CDR2 reads FRNRAP. The CDR3 is CASGSRGSVGNTIYF. Written as DNA, the CDR3 is TGTGCTAGTGGTTCCAGGGGTTCGGTTGGAAACACCATATATTTT.

This clone was observed a few times. DNA of the CDR3: TGCGCCAGCAGTCGGACTAGCGGGCGCCTCACGTCCTACGAGCAGTACTTC. It encodes CASSRTSGRLTSYEQYF. J is TRBJ2-7 and V is TRBV5-1; 11 bases fit TRBD2. The V segment lost 5 bases and the J segment 1 base; nucleotides outside the gene matches: 11. Germline V CDR1 and CDR2: SGHRS, YFSETQ. The CDR3 length is 17 residues.